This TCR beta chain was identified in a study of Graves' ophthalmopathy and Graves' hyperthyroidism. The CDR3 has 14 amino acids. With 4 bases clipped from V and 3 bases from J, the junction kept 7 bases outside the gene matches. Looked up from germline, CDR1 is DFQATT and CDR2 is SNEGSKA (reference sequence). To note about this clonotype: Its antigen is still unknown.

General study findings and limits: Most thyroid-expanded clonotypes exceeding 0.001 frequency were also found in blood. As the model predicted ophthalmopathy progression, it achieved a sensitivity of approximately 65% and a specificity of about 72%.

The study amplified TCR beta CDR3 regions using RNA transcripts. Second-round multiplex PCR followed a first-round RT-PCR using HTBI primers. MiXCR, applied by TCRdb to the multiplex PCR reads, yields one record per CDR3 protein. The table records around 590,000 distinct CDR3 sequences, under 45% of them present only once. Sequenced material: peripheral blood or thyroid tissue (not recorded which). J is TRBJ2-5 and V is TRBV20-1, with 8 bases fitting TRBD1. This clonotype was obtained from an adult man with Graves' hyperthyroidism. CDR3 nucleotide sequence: TGCAGTGCTATGACAGGGGTTGGTAAAGAGACCCAGTACTTC. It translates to CSAMTGVGKETQYF.